These T cell receptor beta chains were read from a single sample in a study of CD8+CD57+ T cells in acquired aplastic anemia. TCRdb redid the calling of the reads with MiXCR, one entry per CDR3 protein. The table shows about 160,000 distinct CDR3 sequences, with 40% to 55% occurring only once. Sequencing input: sorted CD4+, CD8+, or CD8+CD57+ T cells (not recorded which) from PBMCs. The receptors stem from a human donor with aplastic anemia. The CDR3 runs from the conserved cysteine through the conserved F or W. The order of the fields is CDR3 protein, CDR3 DNA, D gene, V gene, J gene, clone size. D genes are given only for firm matches. A clone size is listed for some rows: how often the clone was seen (once, few, many), or a class if it is expanded.

CASSWTSGETQYF	TGTGCCAGCAGCTGGACTAGCGGGGAGACCCAGTACTTC	TRBD2	TRBV7-3	TRBJ2-5	many
CAISNSILGIPQETQYF	TGTGCCATCTCTAACTCTATACTAGGGATTCCCCAAGAGACCCAGTACTTC	.	TRBV10-3	TRBJ2-5	few
CASSLQTRSVSYEQYF	TGCGCCAGCAGCTTGCAAACAAGATCCGTCTCCTACGAGCAGTACTTC	.	TRBV5-1	TRBJ2-7	many
CASRKIYGRGRPYPYEQYF	TGTGCCAGCAGGAAGATTTATGGGAGGGGGCGTCCGTATCCCTACGAGCAGTACTTC	.	TRBV25-1	TRBJ2-7	.
CASRGPNYGYTF	TGTGCCAGCAGAGGCCCCAACTATGGCTACACCTTC	.	TRBV25-1	TRBJ1-2	few
CASSLEGQRPSSPLHF	TGTGCCAGCAGCTTAGAGGGACAAAGGCCAAGTTCACCCCTCCACTTT	.	TRBV7-3	TRBJ1-6	.
CASSTLRQGRKSSGANVLTF	TGTGCCAGTAGTACCCTTCGACAGGGGAGAAAGAGCTCTGGGGCCAACGTCCTGACTTTC	TRBD1	TRBV19	TRBJ2-6	.
CASSSPATGRGSDYGYTF	TGTGCCAGCAGTTCTCCCGCGACAGGGAGAGGATCTGACTATGGCTACACCTTC	TRBD1	TRBV28	TRBJ1-2	few
CASSLGSTTQYF	TGTGCCAGCAGCTTAGGGAGTACCACGCAGTATTTT	.	TRBV7-2	TRBJ2-3	many
CASSLDLGTEAFF	TGTGCTAGCAGCTTGGACCTGGGCACTGAAGCTTTCTTT	.	TRBV7-7	TRBJ1-1	few
CASSRTKSGRAEKKDEQYF	TGTGCCAGCAGCCGGACAAAGAGCGGGAGGGCCGAAAAAAAGGACGAGCAGTACTTC	TRBD2	TRBV4-2	TRBJ2-7	.
CASSPPLGRANPYEQYF	TGTGCCAGCAGCCCTCCTCTGGGGCGGGCTAATCCCTACGAGCAGTACTTC	.	TRBV12-3/TRBV12-4	TRBJ2-7	.
CSVAVGGGPQPQHF	TGCAGCGTTGCAGTAGGGGGCGGTCCTCAGCCCCAGCATTTT	TRBD1	TRBV29-1	TRBJ1-5	once
CASSTGTEVPPQHF	TGTGCCAGTAGTACCGGGACAGAGGTTCCGCCCCAGCATTTT	TRBD1	TRBV19	TRBJ1-5	few
CSVLRDFQVTQYF	TGCAGCGTCCTCCGGGACTTCCAAGTGACTCAGTACTTC	.	TRBV29-1	TRBJ2-5	.
CASARGNVANVLTF	TGTGCCAGCGCGCGGGGGAATGTTGCCAACGTCCTGACTTTC	TRBD2	TRBV9	TRBJ2-6	many
CASSIGTGANTEAFF	TGTGCCAGTAGTATCGGAACAGGAGCCAACACTGAAGCTTTCTTT	.	TRBV19	TRBJ1-1	.
CAISEPPGELFF	TGTGCCATCAGTGAGCCCCCCGGGGAGCTGTTTTTT	.	TRBV10-3	TRBJ2-2	few
CASSISGRIEQYF	TGTGCCAGCAGCATTAGCGGGAGGATTGAGCAGTACTTC	TRBD2	TRBV7-2	TRBJ2-7	many
CASSHDGGNQPQHF	TGTGCCAGCAGCCATGACGGTGGGAATCAGCCCCAGCATTTT	.	TRBV7-9	TRBJ1-5	many
CASSFHDRLNTEAFF	TGTGCCAGTAGTTTCCATGACAGGTTGAACACTGAAGCTTTCTTT	.	TRBV19	TRBJ1-1	few
CASSLQVGSPLHF	TGTGCCAGCAGCTTACAGGTTGGCTCACCCCTCCACTTT	.	TRBV7-2	TRBJ1-6	once
CASSLMGQGHNYGYTF	TGTGCCAGCAGTCTGATGGGACAGGGGCATAACTATGGCTACACCTTC	TRBD1	TRBV6-1	TRBJ1-2	many
CASSVEGTYGYTF	TGTGCCAGCAGCGTAGAAGGGACCTATGGCTACACCTTC	.	TRBV9	TRBJ1-2	many
CASSSMAGETQYF	TGTGCCAGCAGCTCTATGGCAGGAGAGACCCAGTACTTC	.	TRBV7-3	TRBJ2-5	once
CASSSTRGRARGANVLTF	TGTGCCAGCAGCTCTACTAGAGGGAGGGCCCGGGGGGCCAACGTCCTGACTTTC	TRBD2	TRBV5-4	TRBJ2-6	.
CASSMRDGRDEQYF	TGTGCCAGTAGTATGCGGGACGGTCGGGACGAGCAGTACTTC	.	TRBV19	TRBJ2-7	many
CASSHLTLSGTYEQYF	TGTGCCAGCAGCCACCTAACGCTAAGTGGAACCTACGAGCAGTACTTC	.	TRBV14	TRBJ2-7	many